The clone carrying this T cell receptor (beta chain) occurred once. The CDR3 extends over 15 amino acids. Germline V gene sequence: CDR1 KGHDR, CDR2 SFDVKD. Trimming cost V 4 bases and J 4 bases; bases outside gene matches: 7. This table comes from immunoSEQ multiplex PCR, and its TCRdb copy is limited to in-frame clones, with some not included. The sample carries roughly 250,000 clones, around 88% recorded once. The data were obtained in a study of blood T cell repertoires in COVID-19. The clonotype comes from a man in his forties with active or convalescent COVID-19. The rearrangement joins TRBV24-1 to TRBJ1-2; 8 bases fit TRBD1. The sample consisted of peripheral blood. CDR3 DNA: TGTGCCACCAGTGAATCCGGACAGGGAAGCTATGGCTACACCTTC. This sequence encodes CATSESGQGSYGYTF.